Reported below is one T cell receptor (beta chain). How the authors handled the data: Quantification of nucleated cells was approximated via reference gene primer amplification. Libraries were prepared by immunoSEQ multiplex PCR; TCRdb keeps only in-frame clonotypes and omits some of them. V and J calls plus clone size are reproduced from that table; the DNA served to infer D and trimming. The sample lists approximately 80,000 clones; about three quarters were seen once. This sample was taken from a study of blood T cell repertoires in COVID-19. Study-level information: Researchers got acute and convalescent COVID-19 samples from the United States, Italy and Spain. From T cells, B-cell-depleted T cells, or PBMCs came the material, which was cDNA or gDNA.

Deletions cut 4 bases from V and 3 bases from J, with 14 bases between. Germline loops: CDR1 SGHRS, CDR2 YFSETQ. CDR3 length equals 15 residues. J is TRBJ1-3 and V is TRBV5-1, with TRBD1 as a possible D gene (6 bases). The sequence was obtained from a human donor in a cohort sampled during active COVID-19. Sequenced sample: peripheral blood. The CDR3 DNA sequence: TGCGCCAGCAGCCAAAACGGACAGCTTGGAAACACCATATATTTT. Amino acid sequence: CASSQNGQLGNTIYF.